This entry is about one T cell receptor (beta chain). This entry belongs to a study of shared clonotypes between healthy human individuals. Study background: Per donor, three plates held CD4 naive cells, three held CD4 memory, two held CD8 naive and one held CD8 memory.

V was cut by 2 bases and J by 2 bases, with 13 bases left in between. This CDR3 is 16 amino acids long. The germline V gene encodes CDR1 SGHTA and CDR2 FQGNSA. CD4+ cell separation produced CD45RA+ naive and CD45RA-negative memory subsets. Assay: immunoSEQ multiplex PCR; the TCRdb copy retains only in-frame clones and omits some. This table holds approximately 2.5 million clones, over 85% found once. The sample taken for sequencing was naive CD4+ T cells from PBMCs. The subset is: CD45RA+ positively selected. V gene TRBV7-2 combines with J gene TRBJ1-3; D is uncertain. The sequence was obtained from a man between 18 and 29 years old in good health. Some clones in this sample may be carry-over from other donors' samples. The CDR3 DNA is TGTGCCAGCAGCTTACAGACGGGGAATACTGGAAACACCATATATTTT. Encoded protein: CASSLQTGNTGNTIYF.